This entry is about one T cell receptor beta chain. This clonotype was counted between two and nine times. No antigen is known for it. Per-base qualities were not stored, and no clone one base away is much larger. This entry comes from a study of T-cell reconstitution after alpha-beta-depleted transplantation in children listed by TCRdb under 2016. Looking at the study overall: The study quantitatively tracked T-cell immune reconstitution after TCRalphabeta/CD19-depleted allogeneic hematopoietic cell transplantation in children using TCR repertoire profiling.

Libraries were built with PCR. Reads for this sample came from an Illumina HiSeq 2500. TCR library preparation used molecular barcoding, with unique molecular identifiers applied to normalize quantification of the TCRbeta repertoire. TCRdb reran the public reads through fastp at Q25 and MiXCR, keeping productive beta chains. For every CDR3 protein sequence, its rows merge into one entry that carries the most common genes and DNA. The sample table lists over 550,000 distinct CDR3 sequences, roughly a tenth of them with a count of one. Of the sample, less than 5% falls within the top ten clones. Its CDR3 holds 18 amino acids, cysteine through phenylalanine. Solely the CDR3 DNA is kept, with 54 bases framed from the first base. Per the germline V gene, SGHRS is the CDR1 and YFSETQ is the CDR2. Cut back by 4 bases and 2 bases, the V and J ends lie 23 bases apart.

This sequence uses TRBV5-1 and TRBJ2-3, with no confidently assigned D gene. The TCR was taken from a human donor who donated a stem cell graft to a child with acute myeloid leukemia. Sequenced here: PBMCs from the stem cell graft donor, sampled from the stem cell graft. The CDR3 here reads CASSPALVGNTHTDTQYF. The nucleotide sequence is TGCGCCAGCAGCCCGGCGTTAGTGGGGAACACACACACAGATACGCAGTATTTT.